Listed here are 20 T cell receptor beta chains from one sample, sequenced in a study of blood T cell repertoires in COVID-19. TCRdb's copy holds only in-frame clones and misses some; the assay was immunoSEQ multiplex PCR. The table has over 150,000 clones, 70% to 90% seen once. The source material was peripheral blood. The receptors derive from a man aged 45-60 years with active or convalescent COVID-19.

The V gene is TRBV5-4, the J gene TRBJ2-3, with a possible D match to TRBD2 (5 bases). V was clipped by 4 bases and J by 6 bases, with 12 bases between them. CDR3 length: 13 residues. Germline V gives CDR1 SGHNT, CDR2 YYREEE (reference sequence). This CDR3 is CASSDRTRDTQYF. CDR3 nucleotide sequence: TGTGCCAGCAGCGATCGGACTCGCGATACGCAGTATTTT.

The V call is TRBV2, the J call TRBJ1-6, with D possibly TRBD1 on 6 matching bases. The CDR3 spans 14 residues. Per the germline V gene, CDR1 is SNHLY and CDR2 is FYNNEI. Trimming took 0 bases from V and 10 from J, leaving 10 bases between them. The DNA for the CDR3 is TGTGCCAGCAGTGAAGCACGGACAGTCTCACCCCTCCACTTT. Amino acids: CASSEARTVSPLHF.

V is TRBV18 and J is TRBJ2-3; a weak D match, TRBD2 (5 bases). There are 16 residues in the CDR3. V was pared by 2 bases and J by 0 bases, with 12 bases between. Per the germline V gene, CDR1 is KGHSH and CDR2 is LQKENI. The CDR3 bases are TGTGCCAGCTCACCAGGCCGGCTAGCTAGCACAGATACGCAGTATTTT. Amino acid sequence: CASSPGRLASTDTQYF.

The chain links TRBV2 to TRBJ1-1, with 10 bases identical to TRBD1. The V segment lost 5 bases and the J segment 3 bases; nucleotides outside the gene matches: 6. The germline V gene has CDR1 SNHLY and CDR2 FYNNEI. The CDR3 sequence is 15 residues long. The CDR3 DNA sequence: TGTGCCAGCAGTAGGGACAGGGGAGGTCACACTGAAGCTTTCTTT. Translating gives CASSRDRGGHTEAFF.

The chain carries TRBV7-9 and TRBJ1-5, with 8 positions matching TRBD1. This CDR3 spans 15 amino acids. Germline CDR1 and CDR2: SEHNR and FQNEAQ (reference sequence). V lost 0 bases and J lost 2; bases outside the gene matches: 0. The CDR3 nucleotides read TGTGCCAGCAGCTTAGCGGGACAGGGCAATCAGCCCCAGCATTTT. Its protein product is CASSLAGQGNQPQHF.

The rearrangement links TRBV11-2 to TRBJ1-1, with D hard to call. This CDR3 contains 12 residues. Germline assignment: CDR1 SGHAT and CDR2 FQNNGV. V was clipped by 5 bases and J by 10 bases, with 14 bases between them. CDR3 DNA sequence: TGTGCCAGCAGCGTAATGGGAGAACGAGCTTTCTTT. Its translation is CASSVMGERAFF. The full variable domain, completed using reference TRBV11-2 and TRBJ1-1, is EAGVAQSPRYKIIEKRQSVAFWCNPISGHATLYWYQQILGQGPKLLIQFQNNGVVDDSQLPKDRFSAERLKGVDSTLKIQPAKLEDSAVYLCASSVMGERAFFGQGTRLTVV.

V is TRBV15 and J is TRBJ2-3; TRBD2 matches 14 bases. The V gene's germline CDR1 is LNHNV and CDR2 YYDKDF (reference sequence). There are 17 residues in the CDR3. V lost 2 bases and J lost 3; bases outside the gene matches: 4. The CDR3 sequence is CATSRRTSGGSTDTQYF. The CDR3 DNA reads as TGTGCCACCAGCAGACGGACTAGCGGGGGGAGTACAGATACGCAGTATTTT.

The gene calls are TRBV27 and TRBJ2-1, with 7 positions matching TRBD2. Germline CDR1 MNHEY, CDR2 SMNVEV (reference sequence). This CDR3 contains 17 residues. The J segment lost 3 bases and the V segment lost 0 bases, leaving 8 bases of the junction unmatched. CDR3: CASSLSKTSSIYNEQFF. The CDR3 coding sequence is TGTGCCAGCAGTTTATCCAAGACTAGCTCCATCTACAATGAGCAGTTCTTC.

The CDR3 DNA reads as TGCGCCAGCAGTGATCTAGCGGGAGGCACAGATACGCAGTATTTT. This translates into CASSDLAGGTDTQYF. The chain has TRBV10-1 and TRBJ2-3; the match to TRBD2 covers 10 bases. Looked up from germline, CDR1 is WNHNN and CDR2 is SYGVQD (reference sequence). The CDR3 has 15 residues. J lost 1 base, V lost 3 bases, and 1 base had no gene match.

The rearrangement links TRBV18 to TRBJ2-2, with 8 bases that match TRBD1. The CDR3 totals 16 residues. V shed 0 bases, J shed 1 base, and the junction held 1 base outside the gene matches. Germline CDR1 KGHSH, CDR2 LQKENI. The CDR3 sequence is CASSPPDRGNTGELFF. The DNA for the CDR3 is TGTGCCAGCTCACCACCTGACAGGGGGAACACCGGGGAGCTGTTTTTT.

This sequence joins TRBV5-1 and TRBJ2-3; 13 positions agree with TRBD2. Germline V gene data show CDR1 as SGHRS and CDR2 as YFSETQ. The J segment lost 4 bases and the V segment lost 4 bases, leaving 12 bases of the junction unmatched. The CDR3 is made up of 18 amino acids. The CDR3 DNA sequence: TGCGCCAGCAGCCCCCCCCTTGGACTAGCGGGAGACCCAGATACGCAGTATTTT. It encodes CASSPPLGLAGDPDTQYF.

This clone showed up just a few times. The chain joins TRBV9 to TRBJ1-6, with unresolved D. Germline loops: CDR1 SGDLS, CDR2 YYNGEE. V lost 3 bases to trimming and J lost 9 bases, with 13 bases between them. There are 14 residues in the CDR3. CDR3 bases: TGTGCCAGCAGCGGCGCGGGGTGGGGTTCACCCCTCCACTTT. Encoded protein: CASSGAGWGSPLHF.

Written as DNA, the CDR3 is TGTGCCAGCAAACCAAACAGGGGGACGAACACTGAAGCTTTCTTT. Encoded protein: CASKPNRGTNTEAFF. This rearrangement joins TRBV2 to TRBJ1-1, with 8 bases identical to TRBD1. V lost 7 bases and J lost 1; bases outside the gene matches: 8. CDR1 and CDR2 from the germline V gene are SNHLY and FYNNEI. This CDR3 is 15 amino acids long.

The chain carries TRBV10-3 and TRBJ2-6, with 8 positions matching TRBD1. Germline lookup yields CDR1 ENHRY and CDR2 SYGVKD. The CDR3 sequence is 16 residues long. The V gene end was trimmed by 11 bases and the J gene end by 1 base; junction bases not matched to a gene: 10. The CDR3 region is CASSGQGLSGANVLTF. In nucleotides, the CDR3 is TGTGCCTCATCCGGACAGGGATTATCTGGGGCCAACGTCCTGACTTTC.

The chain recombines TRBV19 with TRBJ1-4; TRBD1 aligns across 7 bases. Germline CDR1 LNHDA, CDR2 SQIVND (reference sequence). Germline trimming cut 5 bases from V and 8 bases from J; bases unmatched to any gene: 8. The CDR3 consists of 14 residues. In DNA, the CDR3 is TGTGCCAGTAGTGCTGGGACAGTTCACGAAAAACTGTTTTTT. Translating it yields CASSAGTVHEKLFF.

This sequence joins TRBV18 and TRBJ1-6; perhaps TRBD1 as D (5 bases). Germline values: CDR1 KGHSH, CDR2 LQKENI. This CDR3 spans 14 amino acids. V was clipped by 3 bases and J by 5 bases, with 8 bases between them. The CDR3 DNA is TGTGCCAGCTCACCGGGGGGGAATAATTCACCCCTCCACTTT. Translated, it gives CASSPGGNNSPLHF.

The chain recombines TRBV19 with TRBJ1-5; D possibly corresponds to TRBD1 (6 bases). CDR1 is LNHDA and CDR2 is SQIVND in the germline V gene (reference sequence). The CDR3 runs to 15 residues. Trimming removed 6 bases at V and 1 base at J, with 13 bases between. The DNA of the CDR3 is TGTGCCAGTAGAGAACGACAGGAAAGCAATCAGCCCCAGCATTTT. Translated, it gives CASRERQESNQPQHF.

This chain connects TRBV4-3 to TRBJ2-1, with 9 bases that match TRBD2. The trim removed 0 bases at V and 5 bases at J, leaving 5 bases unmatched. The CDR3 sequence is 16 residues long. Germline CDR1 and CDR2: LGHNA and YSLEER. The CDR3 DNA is TGCGCCAGCAGCCAAGATGGGGCGGGGGGGAACAATGAGCAGTTCTTC. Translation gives CASSQDGAGGNNEQFF.

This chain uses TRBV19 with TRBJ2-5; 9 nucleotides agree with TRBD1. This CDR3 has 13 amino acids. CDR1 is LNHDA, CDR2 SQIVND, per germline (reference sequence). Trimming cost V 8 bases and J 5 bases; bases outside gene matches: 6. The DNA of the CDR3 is TGTGCCAGTTCGGACAGGGGTCGGGAGACCCAGTACTTC. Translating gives CASSDRGRETQYF.

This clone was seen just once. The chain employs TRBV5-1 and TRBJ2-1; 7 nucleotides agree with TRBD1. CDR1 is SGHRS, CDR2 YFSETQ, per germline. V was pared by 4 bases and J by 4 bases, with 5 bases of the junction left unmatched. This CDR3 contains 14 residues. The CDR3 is CASSLGQVYNEQFF. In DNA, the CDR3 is TGCGCCAGCAGCCTCGGACAGGTTTACAATGAGCAGTTCTTC.